This TCR beta chain was captured by sequencing in a study of blood T cell repertoires in COVID-19. The V gene lost 0 bases and the J gene lost 4 bases, with 16 bases spanning the gap. CDR3 length: 17 amino acids. Germline CDR1 MNHNS, CDR2 SASEGT. As originally analysed: Estimation of nucleated cell counts relied on the amplification of reference gene primers. Generated by immunoSEQ multiplex PCR, the TCRdb table keeps only in-frame clones and is missing some. The V and J calls and clone size were taken over from that table, and D and trimming were inferred from the DNA. The sample has 220,000 or so clones; roughly 90% are singletons.

The sample consisted of peripheral blood. The chain couples TRBV6-1 to TRBJ1-3, with D perhaps TRBD1 (6 bases). This clonotype was obtained from a man aged 60 to 69 who had recovered from COVID-19. CDR3 amino acids: CASSEARMDSIGNTIYF. CDR3 coding DNA: TGTGCCAGCAGTGAAGCCCGCATGGACAGTATCGGAAACACCATATATTTT.